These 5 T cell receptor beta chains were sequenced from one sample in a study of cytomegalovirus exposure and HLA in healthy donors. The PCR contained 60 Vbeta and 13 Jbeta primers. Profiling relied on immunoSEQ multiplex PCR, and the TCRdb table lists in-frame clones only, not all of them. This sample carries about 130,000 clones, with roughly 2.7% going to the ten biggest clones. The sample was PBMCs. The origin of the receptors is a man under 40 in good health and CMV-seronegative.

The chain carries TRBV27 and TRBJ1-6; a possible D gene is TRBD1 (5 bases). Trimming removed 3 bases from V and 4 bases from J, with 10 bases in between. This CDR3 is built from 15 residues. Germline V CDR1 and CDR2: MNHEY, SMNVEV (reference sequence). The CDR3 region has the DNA TGTGCCAGCAGTTTGTCACAGGATTATAATTCACCCCTCCACTTT. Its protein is CASSLSQDYNSPLHF.

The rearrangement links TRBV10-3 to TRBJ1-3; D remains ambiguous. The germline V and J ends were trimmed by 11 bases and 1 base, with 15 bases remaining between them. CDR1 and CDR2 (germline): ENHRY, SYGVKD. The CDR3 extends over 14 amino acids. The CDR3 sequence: CALRQDLSGNTIYF. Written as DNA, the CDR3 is TGTGCCTTAAGACAAGACCTTTCTGGAAACACCATATATTTT.

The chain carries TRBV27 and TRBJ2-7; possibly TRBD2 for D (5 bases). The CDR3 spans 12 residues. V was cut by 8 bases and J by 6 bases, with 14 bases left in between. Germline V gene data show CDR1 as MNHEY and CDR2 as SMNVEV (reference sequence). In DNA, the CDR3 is TGTGCCAGCGGCGGGTCCTACTCCGAGCAGTACTTC. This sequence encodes CASGGSYSEQYF.

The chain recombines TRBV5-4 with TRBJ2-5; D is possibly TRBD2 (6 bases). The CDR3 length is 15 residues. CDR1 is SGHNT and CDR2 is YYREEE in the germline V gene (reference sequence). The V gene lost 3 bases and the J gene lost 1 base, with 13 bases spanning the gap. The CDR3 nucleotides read TGTGCCAGCAGCTCCACTAGCATGGGCCAAGAGACCCAGTACTTC. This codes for CASSSTSMGQETQYF.

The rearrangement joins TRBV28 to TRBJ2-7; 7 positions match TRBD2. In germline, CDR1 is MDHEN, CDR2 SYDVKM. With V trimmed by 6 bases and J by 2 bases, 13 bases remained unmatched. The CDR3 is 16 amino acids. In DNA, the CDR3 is TGTGCCAGCAGCTCCTCAGGGAGGGGTAGACCCTACGAGCAGTACTTC. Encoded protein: CASSSSGRGRPYEQYF.